Presented here are 9 T cell receptor beta chains from one specimen sequenced in a study of T cells after yellow fever vaccination. One entry per CDR3 protein, called by TCRdb with MiXCR from the 5' RACE reads. The data contain 240,000 or so distinct CDR3 sequences, around 7% of them seen just once; the ten biggest clones take up more than 0.8%. Source: CD4+ T cells sorted from PBMCs, taken 15 days after the yellow fever booster vaccination. The source of these receptors is a man under 40 who received the YFV17D yellow fever vaccine.

This clonotype was observed at least ten times. The V call is TRBV19, the J call TRBJ2-1, with a weak D call TRBD2 (6 bases). Germline V gives CDR1 LNHDA, CDR2 SQIVND (reference sequence). This CDR3 is built from 13 residues. Trimming cost V 7 bases and J 0 bases, with 7 bases left between them. The CDR3 nucleotides are TGTGCCAGTAAGGACTACTCCTACAATGAGCAGTTCTTC. This translates into CASKDYSYNEQFF.

This clonotype occurred a few times. The chain uses TRBV7-3 and TRBJ2-7; maybe TRBD2 (5 bases). Trimming removed 4 bases from V and 6 bases from J, with 13 bases in between. Germline CDR1 SGHTA, CDR2 FQGTGA. The CDR3 has 13 amino acids. The CDR3 DNA reads TGTGCCAGCAGCTCCAGCCAAGGGAGCGAGCAGTACTTC. Translated: CASSSSQGSEQYF.

This clonotype occurred many times. The chain is built from TRBV6-1 and TRBJ2-7, with no clear D. Trimming shortened V by 7 bases and J by 3 bases, and 16 bases separated the two germline ends. The CDR3 sequence is 14 residues long. Germline CDR1 MNHNS, CDR2 SASEGT. CDR3 sequence (DNA): TGTGCCAGCACCAAGCATGAGGCCGGCTACGAGCAGTACTTC. This translates into CASTKHEAGYEQYF.

The chain links TRBV6-4 to TRBJ2-2, with 7 bases fitting TRBD2. V shed 6 bases, J shed 7 bases, and the junction held 11 bases outside the gene matches. This CDR3 is 15 amino acids long. Germline CDR1 is MRHNA and CDR2 is SNTAGT. This CDR3 is CASSLGSGIDGELFF. The CDR3 region has the DNA TGTGCCAGCAGCCTCGGGAGCGGGATAGACGGGGAGCTGTTTTTT.

This clonotype has more than one count but fewer than ten. As DNA, the CDR3 is TGTGCCAGCAGCCAATACGGTGGCTACACCTTC. Its protein is CASSQYGGYTF. This sequence joins TRBV14 and TRBJ1-2; D ambiguous. This CDR3 region has 11 residues. Deletions cut 2 bases from V and 7 bases from J, with 5 bases between. The V gene's germline CDR1 is SGHDN and CDR2 FVKESK.

This clonotype was seen a handful of times. The chain carries TRBV7-9 and TRBJ1-6; maybe TRBD1 (6 bases). CDR1 is SEHNR and CDR2 is FQNEAQ in the germline V gene (reference sequence). Trimming stripped 4 bases from V and 7 bases from J, with 11 bases between. The length of the CDR3 is 14 residues. CDR3 coding DNA: TGTGCCAGCAGCTCGAGGGGGGCGAATTCACCCCTCCACTTT. Protein: CASSSRGANSPLHF.

This clonotype was seen a handful of times. The chain combines TRBV28 with TRBJ1-6, with D tentatively TRBD1 (5 bases). CDR3 length equals 17 residues. The germline CDR1 and CDR2 sequences are MDHEN and SYDVKM. V was clipped by 5 bases and J by 3 bases, with 17 bases between them. Here the CDR3 reads CASSIIQARVYNSPLHF. Written as DNA, the CDR3 is TGTGCCAGCAGTATCATACAGGCTAGGGTCTATAATTCACCCCTCCACTTT.

This clonotype was detected ten times or more. The chain recombines TRBV29-1 with TRBJ1-2, with TRBD1 matching over 10 bases. V dropped 6 bases and J dropped 7; count of bases not matched to a gene: 17. The CDR3 has 16 amino acids. Per germline, CDR1 SQVTM and CDR2 ANQGSEA. In DNA form, the CDR3 reads TGCAGCGTACGACAGCTCGGGACAGGGGCCCACCCTGGCTACACCTTC. It encodes CSVRQLGTGAHPGYTF.

This clonotype has ten or more counts. In DNA form, the CDR3 reads TGCAGTGCTAGAAAGGTGGGAGCAGATACGCAGTATTTT. Its translation: CSARKVGADTQYF. V and J are TRBV20-1 and TRBJ2-3, with D possibly being TRBD2 (5 bases). The V end lost 2 bases, the J end lost 4 bases, and 10 bases lay between the germline ends. The CDR3 loop spans 13 amino acids. Germline lookup yields CDR1 DFQATT and CDR2 SNEGSKA (reference sequence).